This is a list of T cell receptor beta chains from one sample in a study of chemoradiotherapy in HPV16-positive cancers. The method was immunoSEQ multiplex PCR; TCRdb's version includes in-frame clones alone and lacks a portion of them. The sample carries about 68,000 clones, 88% recorded once. Source: blood, taken from a patient who underwent chemoradiotherapy. The receptors were gathered from a human donor with HPV-associated anogenital cancer. Each CDR3 is given with its conserved first and last residue. D genes are given only for firm matches. Only some rows state a clone size, as once, few, many or a class for expanded clones.

J	D	length	V	size	CDR3	DNA
TRBJ2-7	TRBD2	13	TRBV10-3	-	CAATSGPSYEQYF	TGTGCCGCCACTAGCGGCCCCTCCTACGAGCAGTACTTC
TRBJ2-1	-	15	TRBV5-4	-	CASSLSLSSYNEQFF	TGTGCCAGCAGCTTATCCCTCAGCTCCTACAATGAGCAGTTCTTC
TRBJ2-3	-	11	TRBV7-9	-	CASSSQSTQYF	TGTGCCAGCAGCTCACAAAGTACGCAGTATTTT
TRBJ1-1	-	12	TRBV29-1	-	CSVRSRGPEAFF	TGCAGCGTTCGGTCCAGGGGCCCTGAAGCTTTCTTT
TRBJ1-4	-	15	TRBV30	-	CAWSTDWATNEKLFF	TGTGCCTGGAGTACTGATTGGGCAACTAATGAAAAACTGTTTTTT
TRBJ1-2	-	13	TRBV7-3	-	CASSLAQGYGYTF	TGTGCCAGCAGCTTAGCGCAGGGCTATGGCTACACCTTC
TRBJ1-5	-	15	TRBV5-8	-	CASSSAIYSNQPQHF	TGTGCCAGCAGCTCAGCGATATATAGCAATCAGCCCCAGCATTTT
TRBJ1-2	-	12	TRBV6-1	-	CASSPPVPGDTF	TGTGCCAGCAGTCCCCCCGTACCAGGTGACACCTTC
TRBJ2-2	-	12	TRBV5-1	-	CASVGVAGELFF	TGCGCCAGCGTTGGGGTTGCCGGGGAGCTGTTTTTT
TRBJ1-5	-	14	TRBV18	-	CASSPGQKNQPQHF	TGTGCCAGCTCACCAGGGCAGAAAAATCAGCCCCAGCATTTT
TRBJ2-2	-	16	TRBV7-2	few	CASSSTVLANTGELFF	TGTGCCAGCAGCTCGACAGTATTGGCGAACACCGGGGAGCTGTTTTTT
TRBJ2-5	-	12	TRBV30	-	CAQRRVHGTQYF	TGTGCCCAACGTAGGGTGCACGGGACCCAGTACTTC
TRBJ2-4	TRBD1	17	TRBV19	-	CASSSRQGNIAKNIQYF	TGTGCCAGTAGTTCGCGACAGGGTAACATAGCCAAAAACATTCAGTACTTC
TRBJ2-2	TRBD2	15	TRBV6-6	-	CASRQAGEGKRELFF	TGTGCCAGCAGACAAGCCGGGGAGGGGAAGCGGGAGCTGTTTTTT
TRBJ1-6	-	13	TRBV9	-	CASSPGTGGPLHF	TGTGCCAGCAGCCCGGGGACCGGCGGACCCCTCCACTTT
TRBJ2-2	-	13	TRBV6-1	-	CASHGGVGGELFF	TGTGCCAGCCACGGAGGGGTAGGGGGGGAGCTGTTTTTT
TRBJ1-3	-	14	TRBV5-6	-	CASSLGSSGNTIYF	TGTGCCAGCAGCTTGGGATCATCTGGAAACACCATATATTTT
TRBJ1-2	-	14	TRBV19	-	CASSTPDSFYGYTF	TGTGCCAGTAGTACCCCGGACTCCTTCTATGGCTACACCTTC
TRBJ1-1	-	16	TRBV30	-	CAWSVLIGVGSAEAFF	TGTGCCTGGAGTGTACTAATTGGGGTCGGTAGCGCTGAAGCTTTCTTT
TRBJ1-1	-	12	TRBV30	few	CAWSQVNTEAFF	TGTGCCTGGAGTCAAGTAAACACTGAAGCTTTCTTT
TRBJ2-7	-	14	TRBV27	-	CASSPTKGRYEQYF	TGTGCCAGCAGCCCAACTAAGGGACGGTACGAGCAGTACTTC
TRBJ1-5	-	14	TRBV19	-	CASNLGGRNQPQHF	TGTGCCAGTAATTTGGGGGGGCGTAATCAGCCCCAGCATTTT
TRBJ1-5	-	14	TRBV6-1	-	CAGGQPVGNQPQHF	TGTGCCGGAGGACAGCCCGTGGGTAATCAGCCCCAGCATTTT
TRBJ2-1	-	14	TRBV4-2	-	CASSQEGTYNEQFF	TGTGCCAGCAGCCAAGAGGGAACCTACAATGAGCAGTTCTTC
TRBJ2-5	-	14	TRBV11-2	-	CASSSQGKVETQYF	TGTGCCAGCAGCTCCCAGGGGAAGGTAGAGACCCAGTACTTC
TRBJ2-7	TRBD1	15	TRBV19	-	CASSLRTGSGYEQYF	TGTGCCAGTAGTCTTCGGACAGGGAGTGGATACGAGCAGTACTTC
TRBJ2-5	-	16	TRBV5-1	-	CASSLGPSGAEETQYF	TGCGCCAGCAGCTTGGGCCCCTCAGGGGCGGAAGAGACCCAGTACTTC
TRBJ2-7	-	16	TRBV28	-	CASSFDGPGWPHEQYF	TGTGCCAGCAGTTTTGATGGGCCGGGTTGGCCGCACGAGCAGTACTTC
TRBJ1-1	-	13	TRBV19	-	CASRRTVNTEAFF	TGTGCCAGTAGAAGGACGGTGAACACTGAAGCTTTCTTT
TRBJ1-1	-	14	TRBV28	-	CASSLGAVNTEAFF	TGTGCCAGCAGTTTAGGGGCGGTGAACACTGAAGCTTTCTTT
TRBJ2-7	-	15	TRBV25-1	-	CASSPTGGLLYEQYF	TGTGCCAGCAGTCCCACTGGGGGTTTACTCTACGAGCAGTACTTC
TRBJ1-3	-	13	TRBV28	-	CASQGGSGNTIYF	TGTGCCAGCCAGGGAGGCTCTGGAAACACCATATATTTT
TRBJ1-4	TRBD1	15	TRBV7-2	-	CASSPEGQGYEKLFF	TGTGCCAGCAGCCCGGAGGGACAGGGATATGAAAAACTGTTTTTT
TRBJ2-1	-	15	TRBV5-1	-	CASTPDRALYNEQFF	TGCGCCAGCACCCCAGACAGAGCCCTCTACAATGAGCAGTTCTTC
TRBJ2-1	TRBD1	15	TRBV5-1	-	CASSVGQGAYNEQFF	TGCGCCAGCAGCGTCGGACAGGGGGCCTACAATGAGCAGTTCTTC
TRBJ2-7	-	15	TRBV10-2	-	CASSETRDGSYEQYF	TGCGCCAGCAGTGAGACCCGGGACGGTTCCTACGAGCAGTACTTC
TRBJ2-1	-	12	TRBV29-1	-	CSVEVRGIEQFF	TGCAGCGTTGAGGTACGAGGGATTGAGCAGTTCTTC
TRBJ2-3	-	13	TRBV5-1	-	CASSPLGGNTQYF	TGCGCCAGCAGCCCCTTGGGGGGAAATACGCAGTATTTT